These 29 T cell receptor beta chains were sequenced from one sample in a study of OX40 agonist ivuxolimab in advanced cancers. Repertoires were generated with immunoSEQ multiplex PCR, while TCRdb's copy carries only in-frame clones and drops some. The sample has more than 90,000 clones, 84% seen once; the top ten hold 5.5%. The material was CD4+ or CD8+ T cells sorted from blood, obtained in a trial of the OX40 agonist ivuxolimab. Every receptor here comes from an adult with an advanced solid tumor such as melanoma, head and neck, liver or kidney cancer.

The chain links TRBV19 to TRBJ1-5; D not certain. Germline CDR1 LNHDA, CDR2 SQIVND (reference sequence). The length of the CDR3 is 14 residues. V lost 3 bases and J 7 bases, leaving 13 bases between the germline ends. The CDR3 nucleotides read TGTGCCAGTAGTATCAGGCCACCAGGCCAGCCCCAGCATTTT. Its translation: CASSIRPPGQPQHF.

This chain connects TRBV27 to TRBJ1-6; D not certain. V was shortened by 5 bases and J by 4 bases, with 9 bases between the two germline ends. The germline CDR1 and CDR2 sequences are MNHEY and SMNVEV (reference sequence). The CDR3 has 14 residues. CDR3 nucleotides: TGTGCCAGCAGTATCGGGCCTTATAATTCACCCCTCCACTTT. Amino acid sequence: CASSIGPYNSPLHF.

This clone has only a few counts. The chain combines TRBV4-2 with TRBJ1-5, with 10 bases matching TRBD1. Trimming took 4 bases from V and 2 from J; bases not matched to a gene: 11. The CDR3 covers 18 residues. Germline values: CDR1 LGHNA, CDR2 YNFKEQ. The CDR3 spells CASSPGLAGTGGNQPQHF. CDR3 sequence (DNA): TGTGCCAGCAGCCCCGGATTGGCCGGGACAGGGGGCAATCAGCCCCAGCATTTT.

The rearrangement links TRBV2 to TRBJ1-6, with TRBD1 as a possible D gene (5 bases). Germline V gives CDR1 SNHLY, CDR2 FYNNEI. The CDR3 contains 16 residues. V was cut by 2 bases and J by 1 base, with 9 bases left in between. The CDR3, as DNA: TGTGCCAGCAGTGAATGGGAGGGGTCCTATAATTCACCCCTCCACTTT. It encodes CASSEWEGSYNSPLHF.

The chain's CDR3 is CASSLRHGELFF. CDR3 nucleotides: TGTGCCAGCAGCTTAAGGCACGGGGAGCTGTTTTTT. This chain links TRBV7-3 with TRBJ2-2, with D unresolved. CDR3 length equals 12 residues. V lost 1 base, J lost 7 bases, and 4 bases lay in between. In germline, CDR1 is SGHTA, CDR2 FQGTGA.

This clone has just a few counts. V usage is TRBV19 and J usage is TRBJ1-1; a weak D match, TRBD1 (6 bases). The germline V and J ends were trimmed by 6 bases and 11 bases, with 16 bases remaining between them. The CDR3 has 12 amino acids. Germline V gives CDR1 LNHDA, CDR2 SQIVND (reference sequence). The chain's CDR3 is CASSQGNRLAFF. For the CDR3, the DNA is TGTGCCAGTAGCCAGGGGAACAGACTGGCTTTCTTT.

The DNA for the CDR3 is TGTGCCAGCAGCTTAGGGGGCCCCCTGAGCTCCTACAATGAGCAGTTCTTC. Translation gives CASSLGGPLSSYNEQFF. The chain links TRBV11-1 to TRBJ2-1; the D gene is possibly TRBD1 (5 bases). Trimming removed 1 base at V and 0 bases at J, with 13 bases between. The CDR3 consists of 17 residues. CDR1 is SGHAT and CDR2 is FQDESV in the germline V gene (reference sequence).

The J gene is TRBJ1-6, the V gene TRBV7-9; D call uncertain. The CDR3 spans 14 residues. Germline V lookup: CDR1 SEHNR, CDR2 FQNEAQ (reference sequence). The V gene lost 1 base and the J gene lost 9 bases, with 10 bases spanning the gap. The CDR3 reads CASSLGQMGSPLHF. The CDR3 bases are TGTGCCAGCAGCTTAGGACAAATGGGTTCACCCCTCCACTTT.

This chain uses TRBV7-2 with TRBJ1-5; D gene unclear. The CDR3 is 12 residues long. Trimming took 5 bases from V and 8 from J, leaving 10 bases between them. Germline CDR1 reads SGHTA; CDR2 reads FQGNSA. CDR3 in DNA: TGTGCCAGCAGCGTGGGGTGGGAGCCCCAGCATTTT. Residues: CASSVGWEPQHF.

This chain links TRBV7-9 with TRBJ1-1; D not resolved. V was shortened by 8 bases and J by 11 bases, with 6 bases between the two germline ends. Germline V CDR1 and CDR2: SEHNR, FQNEAQ (reference sequence). The CDR3 covers 8 residues. CDR3 in DNA: TGTGCCAGCTCCCCGGCTTTCTTT. This codes for CASSPAFF.

This CDR3 reads CASSRPDRNTEAFF. The CDR3 DNA sequence: TGCGCCAGCAGCCGACCTGACCGGAACACTGAAGCTTTCTTT. This chain uses TRBV4-3 with TRBJ1-1; D uncertain. Germline CDR1 reads LGHNA; CDR2 reads YSLEER. The CDR3 is 14 residues long. Trimming removed 4 bases from V and 1 base from J, with 10 bases in between.

To note about this clone: Other DNA sequences in this sample translate to the same CDR3. J is TRBJ1-2 and V is TRBV20-1; D remains ambiguous. V was clipped by 5 bases and J by 9 bases, with 13 bases between them. The CDR3 sequence is 11 residues long. CDR1 DFQATT and CDR2 SNEGSKA come from the germline V gene (reference sequence). The CDR3 sequence is CSAPWLSRYTF. CDR3 bases: TGCAGTGCTCCTTGGTTAAGTCGCTACACCTTC.

The rearrangement uses TRBV12-2 and TRBJ1-4; TRBD1 is taken as the D call from the table, unchecked against the DNA. TRBV12-2 is classified as a pseudogene. The CDR3 extends over 16 amino acids. The CDR3 protein is CASRLRQAATNEKLFF. CDR3 nucleotide sequence: TGTGCAAGTCGCTTAAGACAGGCCGCAACTAATGAAAAACTGTTTTTT.

CDR3 in amino acids: CASSPTGGYGYEQYF. Written as DNA, the CDR3 is TGTGCCAGCAGCCCGACGGGGGGGTATGGTTACGAGCAGTACTTC. The V call is TRBV7-2, the J call TRBJ2-7; 8 bases are shared with TRBD2. The CDR3 is made up of 15 amino acids. V was clipped by 5 bases and J by 4 bases; unmatched bases: 10. Germline-derived CDR1 and CDR2 are SGHTA and FQGNSA.

Sample share makes this clone medium-sized (0.01 to 0.1%). The V and J genes are TRBV7-8 and TRBJ1-4; D may be TRBD1 (6 bases). Trimming left V 5 bases short and J 8 bases short, with 24 bases between. CDR1 is SGHVS, CDR2 FQNEAQ, per germline. The CDR3 is 17 residues long. CDR3 sequence reads: CASSPYRVPPPGEKLFF. The CDR3 DNA is TGTGCCAGCAGCCCATACAGGGTGCCCCCCCCAGGGGAAAAACTGTTTTTT.

CDR3 protein: CASSAAGDTQYF. As DNA, the CDR3 is TGTGCCAGCAGCGCCGCGGGAGATACGCAGTATTTT. V and J are TRBV9 and TRBJ2-3, with D maybe TRBD2 (5 bases). Germline-derived CDR1 and CDR2 are SGDLS and YYNGEE. V was trimmed by 3 bases and J by 5 bases, leaving 7 bases between them. The length of the CDR3 is 12 residues.

Here the CDR3 reads CASRGRGSMNTEAFF. As DNA, the CDR3 is TGTGCCAGCAGAGGCAGGGGGTCTATGAACACTGAAGCTTTCTTT. The rearrangement uses TRBV2 and TRBJ1-1, with TRBD1 matching over 7 bases. The CDR3 extends over 15 amino acids. CDR1 and CDR2 from the germline V gene are SNHLY and FYNNEI. Trimming cost V 6 bases and J 0 bases; bases outside gene matches: 7.

The rearrangement links TRBV5-6 to TRBJ2-5; 7 positions match TRBD2. The germline V gene has CDR1 SGHDT and CDR2 YYEEEE. The V gene end was trimmed by 6 bases and the J gene end by 5 bases; junction bases not matched to a gene: 7. The CDR3 has 13 amino acids. In DNA form, the CDR3 reads TGTGCCAGCATCCGCGGGAGAGGGGAGACCCAGTACTTC. This encodes CASIRGRGETQYF.

The chain carries TRBV19 and TRBJ1-2; D gene ambiguous. This CDR3 has 13 residues. Deletions cut 6 bases from V and 4 bases from J, with 12 bases between. Germline CDR1 LNHDA, CDR2 SQIVND (reference sequence). The CDR3: CASSPTVPYGYTF. The CDR3 coding sequence is TGTGCCAGTAGCCCCACAGTTCCCTATGGCTACACCTTC.

Worth noting for this clone: A read error may produce the germline difference seen at one junction end. Here the CDR3 reads CASSIGTGSSGELLF. The CDR3 nucleotides read TGTGCCAGCAGCATCGGGACAGGGTCTTCCGGGGAGCTGCTTTTT. V gene TRBV27 combines with J gene TRBJ2-2, with TRBD1 identical over 9 bases. The CDR3 consists of 15 residues. Germline CDR1 MNHEY, CDR2 SMNVEV (reference sequence).

The gene calls are TRBV4-1 and TRBJ1-2, with D unclear. The CDR3 contains 16 residues. The ends were cut back, 0 bases at V and 4 bases at J, with 15 bases in the middle. The germline CDR1 and CDR2 sequences are MGHRA and YSYEKL. The CDR3 DNA is TGCGCCAGCAGCCAAGATGAGGGTCCCAAGGCCTATGGCTACACCTTC. Its translation: CASSQDEGPKAYGYTF.

The rearrangement uses TRBV5-5 and TRBJ1-1, with 7 nucleotides matching TRBD1. CDR3 length equals 14 residues. V lost 6 bases to trimming and J lost 0 bases; unmatched junction nucleotides: 5. The germline CDR1 and CDR2 sequences are SGHKS and YYEKEE (reference sequence). The CDR3 loop reads CASNLGQVNTEAFF. CDR3 coding DNA: TGTGCCAGCAACCTTGGACAGGTGAACACTGAAGCTTTCTTT.

The rearrangement links TRBV27 to TRBJ1-4; D is perhaps TRBD1 (5 bases). This CDR3 comprises 14 residues. Trimming took off 5 bases at V and 4 bases at J, with 11 bases between the two ends. Germline CDR1 is MNHEY and CDR2 is SMNVEV (reference sequence). CDR3 sequence: CASSEGSGNEKLFF. Written as DNA, the CDR3 is TGTGCCAGCAGTGAGGGGTCCGGTAATGAAAAACTGTTTTTT.

This chain uses TRBV7-9 with TRBJ1-2, with D maybe TRBD1 (6 bases). The CDR3 loop spans 14 amino acids. V was cut by 5 bases and J by 6 bases, with 16 bases left in between. Germline loops: CDR1 SEHNR, CDR2 FQNEAQ (reference sequence). The DNA for the CDR3 is TGTGCCAGCAGCATACCAGGGGAGGACAATGGCTACACCTTC. Translated, it gives CASSIPGEDNGYTF.

The chain combines TRBV10-1 with TRBJ2-1, with TRBD2 matching over 12 bases. The germline CDR1 and CDR2 sequences are WNHNN and SYGVQD (reference sequence). J gave up 2 bases and V 6 bases, and 5 bases lay outside the gene matches. The CDR3 spans 16 residues. This CDR3 reads CASRETSGGTYNEQFF. CDR3 bases: TGCGCCAGCAGAGAGACTAGCGGGGGAACCTACAATGAGCAGTTCTTC.

V and J are TRBV5-1 and TRBJ1-4; 7 bases line up with TRBD1. CDR1 is SGHRS and CDR2 is YFSETQ in the germline V gene. The CDR3 length is 16 residues. V gave up 1 base and J gave up 1 base; unmatched junction bases: 4. The CDR3 is CASSLRAGGTNEKLFF. The CDR3 DNA follows: TGCGCCAGCAGCTTGAGGGCAGGGGGAACTAATGAAAAACTGTTTTTT. The full variable domain, its missing parts supplied by reference TRBV5-1 and TRBJ1-4, is KAGVTQTPRYLIKTRGQQVTLSCSPISGHRSVSWYQQTPGQGLQFLFEYFSETQRNKGNFPGRFSGRQFSNSRSEMNVSTLELGDSALYLCASSLRAGGTNEKLFFGSGTQLSVL.

The chain recombines TRBV29-1 with TRBJ1-2; no firm D call. The CDR3 runs 9 residues. Per germline, CDR1 SQVTM and CDR2 ANQGSEA. The ends were cut back, 6 bases at V and 3 bases at J, with 2 bases in the middle. CDR3 sequence reads: CSVDYGYTF. The CDR3 nucleotides are TGCAGCGTGGACTATGGCTACACCTTC.

This clone was recorded once. The chain combines TRBV11-2 with TRBJ2-1; no reliable D call. Germline V lookup: CDR1 SGHAT, CDR2 FQNNGV. This CDR3 region has 14 residues. V lost 0 bases and J 4 bases, leaving 7 bases between the germline ends. The DNA of the CDR3 is TGTGCCAGCAGCTTAGATAGCCATTACAATGAGCAGTTCTTC. Amino acids: CASSLDSHYNEQFF.

This chain joins TRBV15 and TRBJ1-1, with D possibly matching TRBD1 (6 bases). Germline V gives CDR1 LNHNV, CDR2 YYDKDF (reference sequence). Trimming removed 1 base from V and 7 bases from J, with 13 bases in between. CDR3 length equals 14 residues. CDR3 sequence reads: CATSRVGGANEAFF. CDR3 sequence (DNA): TGTGCCACCAGCAGAGTCGGGGGGGCTAATGAAGCTTTCTTT. Using reference TRBV15 and TRBJ1-1 for the parts outside the CDR3, the full variable domain is DAMVIQNPRYQVTQFGKPVTLSCSQTLNHNVMYWYQQKSSQAPKLLFHYYDKDFNNEADTPDNFQSRRPNTSFCFLDIRSPGLGDTAMYLCATSRVGGANEAFFGQGTRLTVV.